The sequence of this T cell receptor (beta chain) was determined in a study of T cells of healthy individuals. This clonotype showed up just a few times. The CDR3 is 14 residues long. V dropped 7 bases and J dropped 0 bases, with 11 bases sitting between them. The germline gives CDR1 KGHDR, CDR2 SFDVKD. TCRdb recomputed calls from the 5' RACE reads with MiXCR, one row per CDR3 protein. The repertoire holds approximately 89,000 distinct CDR3 sequences, with around 5.1% as singletons. The sequence was obtained from a female donor in good health. The chain couples TRBV24-1 to TRBJ1-2, with D possibly matching TRBD1 (5 bases). CDR3 loop: CATSDRTSNYGYTF. CDR3 DNA: TGTGCCACCAGCGACAGAACCTCTAACTATGGCTACACCTTC.